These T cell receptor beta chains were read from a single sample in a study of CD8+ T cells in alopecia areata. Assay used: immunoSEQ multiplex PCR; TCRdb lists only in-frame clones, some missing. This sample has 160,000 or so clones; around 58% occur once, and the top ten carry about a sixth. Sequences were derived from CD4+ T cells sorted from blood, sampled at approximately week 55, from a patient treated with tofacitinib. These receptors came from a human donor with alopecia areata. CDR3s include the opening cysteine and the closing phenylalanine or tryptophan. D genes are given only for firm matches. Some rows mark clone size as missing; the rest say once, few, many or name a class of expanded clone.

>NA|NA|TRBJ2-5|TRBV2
CASNRGRENPQYF
TGTGCCAGCAATAGGGGCAGGGAGAATCCCCAGTACTTC
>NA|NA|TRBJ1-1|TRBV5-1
CASSLGDGQRTEAFF
TGCGCCAGCAGCTTAGGGGACGGACAGCGCACTGAAGCTTTCTTT
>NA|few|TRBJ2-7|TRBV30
CAWSVFGQIYEQYF
TGTGCCTGGAGCGTCTTTGGACAGATTTACGAGCAGTACTTC
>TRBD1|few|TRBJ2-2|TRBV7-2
CASTPSGTANTGELFF
TGTGCCAGCACCCCGTCGGGGACAGCGAACACCGGGGAGCTGTTTTTT
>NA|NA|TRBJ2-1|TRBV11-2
CASSLDHYSDEQFF
TGTGCCAGCAGCTTAGACCACTATTCGGATGAGCAGTTCTTC
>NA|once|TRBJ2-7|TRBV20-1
CSASVGREEYF
TGCAGTGCTAGCGTTGGCAGGGAGGAGTACTTC
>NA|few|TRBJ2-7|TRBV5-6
CASSFLARAGIYEQYF
TGTGCCAGCAGCTTTTTAGCACGGGCAGGGATATACGAGCAGTACTTC
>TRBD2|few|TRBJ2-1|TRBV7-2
CASSYLAGDYNEQFF
TGTGCCAGCAGCTACCTAGCGGGGGATTACAATGAGCAGTTCTTC
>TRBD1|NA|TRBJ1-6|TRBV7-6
CASSLRPRQGMDSPLHF
TGTGCCAGCAGCTTACGCCCCAGACAGGGAATGGATTCACCCCTCCACTTT
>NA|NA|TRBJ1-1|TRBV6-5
CASSKSDTEAFF
TGTGCCAGCAGTAAATCGGACACTGAAGCTTTCTTT
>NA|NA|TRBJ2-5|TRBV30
CAWSVSRWETQYF
TGTGCCTGGAGTGTATCCAGGTGGGAGACCCAGTACTTC
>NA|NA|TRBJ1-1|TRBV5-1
CASSAGGVNTEAFF
TGCGCCAGCAGCGCAGGAGGGGTGAACACTGAAGCTTTCTTT
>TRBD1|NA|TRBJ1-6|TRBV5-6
CASSKTGFSPLHF
TGTGCCAGCAGCAAGACAGGGTTTTCACCCCTCCACTTT
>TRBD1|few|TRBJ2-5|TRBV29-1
CSVEEDRVLQETQYF
TGCAGCGTTGAAGAAGACAGGGTCCTACAAGAGACCCAGTACTTC
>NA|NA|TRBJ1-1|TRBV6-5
CASTGTGLAFF
TGTGCCAGCACGGGAACAGGGTTGGCTTTCTTT
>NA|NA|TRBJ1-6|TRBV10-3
CAISVGSPNSPLHF
TGTGCCATCAGTGTGGGGAGCCCTAATTCACCCCTCCACTTT
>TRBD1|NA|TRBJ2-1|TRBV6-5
CASRLGQFNEQFF
TGTGCCAGCAGACTGGGACAGTTCAATGAGCAGTTCTTC
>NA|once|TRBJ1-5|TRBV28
CASSLSQGYAQPQHF
TGTGCCAGCAGTTTATCTCAAGGGTATGCTCAGCCCCAGCATTTT
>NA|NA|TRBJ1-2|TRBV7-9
CASSSEGVEGYTF
TGTGCCAGCAGCTCCGAGGGGGTCGAAGGCTACACCTTC
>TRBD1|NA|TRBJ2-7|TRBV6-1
CASRKPGQGFYEQYF
TGTGCCAGCAGAAAACCGGGACAGGGATTTTACGAGCAGTACTTC
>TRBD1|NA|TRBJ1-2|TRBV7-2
CASSYGQGNYGYTF
TGTGCCAGCAGCTACGGACAGGGAAACTATGGCTACACCTTC
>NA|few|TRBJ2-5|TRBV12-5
CASGTTGAQYF
TGTGCTAGTGGAACGACAGGAGCCCAGTACTTC
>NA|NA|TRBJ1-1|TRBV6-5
CASSSSPAPQWTEAFF
TGTGCCAGCAGTTCATCCCCGGCCCCGCAATGGACTGAAGCTTTCTTT
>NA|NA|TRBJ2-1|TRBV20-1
CSPWTRNEQFF
TGCAGTCCATGGACTCGCAATGAGCAGTTCTTC
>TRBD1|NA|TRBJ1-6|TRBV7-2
CASSYGQGKNSPLHF
TGTGCCAGCAGCTACGGACAGGGAAAGAATTCACCCCTCCACTTT
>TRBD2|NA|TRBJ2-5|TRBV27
CASSWTSGGLGQETQYF
TGTGCCAGCAGCTGGACTAGCGGGGGGCTGGGCCAAGAGACCCAGTACTTC
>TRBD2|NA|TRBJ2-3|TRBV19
CASSTPRGGGAGTDTQYF
TGTGCCAGTAGTACCCCCCGGGGCGGGGGGGCCGGCACAGATACGCAGTATTTT
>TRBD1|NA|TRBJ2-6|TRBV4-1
CASTRDRASGANVLTF
TGCGCCAGCACCCGGGACAGGGCCTCTGGGGCCAACGTCCTGACTTTC
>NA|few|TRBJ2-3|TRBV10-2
CATLYDEFGTQYF
TGCGCCACCTTATATGATGAGTTCGGTACGCAGTATTTT
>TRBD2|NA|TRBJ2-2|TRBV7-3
CASSRAPSGGSSTGELFF
TGTGCCAGCAGTCGTGCCCCTAGCGGTGGGTCGAGCACCGGGGAGCTGTTTTTT
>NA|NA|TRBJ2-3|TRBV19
CASSRDRQHADTQYF
TGTGCCAGTAGTCGGGACCGACAGCACGCAGATACGCAGTATTTT
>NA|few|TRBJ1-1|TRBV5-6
CASSYFLLNTEAFF
TGTGCCAGCAGCTACTTCCTATTGAACACTGAAGCTTTCTTT
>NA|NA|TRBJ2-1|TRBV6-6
CASSAVPNGEQFF
TGTGCCAGCAGTGCCGTCCCAAACGGGGAGCAGTTCTTC
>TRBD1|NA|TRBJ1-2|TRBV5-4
CASSQGGQGDGYTF
TGTGCCAGCAGCCAAGGCGGACAGGGGGATGGCTACACCTTC
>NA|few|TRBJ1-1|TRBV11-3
CASSVTGITEAFF
TGTGCCAGCAGCGTTACAGGGATCACTGAAGCTTTCTTT
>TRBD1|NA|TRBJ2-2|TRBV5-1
CASSRQGDHTGELFF
TGCGCCAGCAGCCGACAGGGTGATCACACCGGGGAGCTGTTTTTT
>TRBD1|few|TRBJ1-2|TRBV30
CAWVRQGAYGYTF
TGTGCCTGGGTGCGACAGGGCGCCTATGGCTACACCTTC
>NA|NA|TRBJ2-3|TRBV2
CASSRGETSTDTQYF
TGTGCCAGCAGCCGTGGGGAGACTAGCACAGATACGCAGTATTTT
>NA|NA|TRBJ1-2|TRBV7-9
CASSLGGFRGGYTF
TGTGCCAGCAGCTTAGGTGGATTCCGGGGAGGCTACACCTTC
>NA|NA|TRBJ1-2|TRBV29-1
CSVEIPGKSGSYTF
TGCAGCGTTGAAATCCCAGGAAAGTCGGGGAGCTACACCTTC
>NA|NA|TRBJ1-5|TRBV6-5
CASSYDQGRQPQHF
TGTGCCAGCAGTTACGACCAGGGTCGTCAGCCCCAGCATTTT
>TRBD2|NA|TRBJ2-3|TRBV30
CAWRTSGATDTQYF
TGTGCCTGGAGGACTAGCGGGGCCACAGATACGCAGTATTTT
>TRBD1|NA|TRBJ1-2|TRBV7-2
CASSLSIRGRDGGYGYTF
TGTGCCAGCAGCTTAAGTATCAGGGGGCGAGACGGTGGCTATGGCTACACCTTC
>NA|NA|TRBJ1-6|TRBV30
CAWTPLEGVSPLHF
TGTGCCTGGACCCCGTTAGAAGGGGTTTCACCCCTCCACTTT
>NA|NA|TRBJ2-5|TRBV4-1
CASSQGHQETQYF
TGCGCCAGCAGCCAAGGCCACCAAGAGACCCAGTACTTC
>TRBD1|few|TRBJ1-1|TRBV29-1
CSANDRGGTEAFF
TGCAGCGCCAACGACAGGGGAGGCACTGAAGCTTTCTTT
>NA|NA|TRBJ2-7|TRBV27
CASREDRRNSYEQYF
TGTGCCAGCAGGGAAGATCGACGGAACTCCTACGAGCAGTACTTC
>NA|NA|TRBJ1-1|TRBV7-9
CASSAGSATTEAFF
TGTGCCAGCAGCGCCGGGTCGGCGACCACTGAAGCTTTCTTT
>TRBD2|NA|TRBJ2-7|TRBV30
CAWSKRGGAYEQYF
TGTGCCTGGAGTAAACGGGGGGGAGCCTACGAGCAGTACTTC
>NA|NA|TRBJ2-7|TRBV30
CAWRNSPGTRTGEQYF
TGTGCCTGGAGAAATTCCCCCGGGACAAGGACTGGTGAGCAGTACTTC
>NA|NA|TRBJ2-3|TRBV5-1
CASSLTGSTDTQYF
TGCGCCAGCAGCCTGACCGGTAGCACAGATACGCAGTATTTT
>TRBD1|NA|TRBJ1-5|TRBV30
CACTTGYGQPQHF
TGTGCCTGTACGACAGGGTACGGGCAGCCCCAGCATTTT
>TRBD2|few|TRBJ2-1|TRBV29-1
CSVSLAGVKTNEQFF
TGCAGCGTTTCCCTAGCGGGGGTGAAGACCAATGAGCAGTTCTTC
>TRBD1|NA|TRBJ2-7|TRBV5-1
CASSTGQGPYEQYF
TGCGCCAGCAGCACCGGACAGGGCCCCTACGAGCAGTACTTC